These T cell receptor beta chains were read from a single sample in a study of blood T cell repertoires in COVID-19. Here immunoSEQ multiplex PCR was the method, and the copy in TCRdb shows in-frame clones only, minus some. This table holds under 400,000 clones, roughly 90% found once. The sequencing sample was made of peripheral blood. The receptors originated from a woman between 25 and 40 years old with COVID-19, enrolled during active disease. The CDR3 runs from the conserved cysteine through the conserved F or W.

TRBV5-4,TRBJ1-2,CASSFDRASGYTF
TRBV5-4,TRBJ2-5,CASSLGGRQAQETQYF
TRBV28,TRBJ2-7,CASVHRESYEQYF
TRBV14,TRBJ1-2,CASSQRQDGYTF
TRBV4-2,TRBJ2-1,CASSQDRSRGLAGGLTYNEQFF
TRBV19,TRBJ1-1,CASSTLREGLWNTEAFF
TRBV14,TRBJ2-7,CASSQEAGLEQYF
TRBV19,TRBJ2-1,CASKETVTQTYNEQFF
TRBV5-1,TRBJ2-3,CASRSASGRADTQYF
TRBV5-1,TRBJ1-3,CASSLGGDRWTGNTIYF
TRBV27,TRBJ1-4,CASSSTGGWEKLFF
TRBV4-1,TRBJ1-4,CASSQVGQGATNEKLFF